This passage covers 12 T cell receptor beta chains from one sample sequenced in a study of T cell responses to AZD1222 COVID-19 vaccine. TCRdb's copy holds only in-frame clones and misses some; the assay was immunoSEQ multiplex PCR. The sample holds about 49,000 clones; over 60% are singletons and the top ten take roughly 7.2%. Sequenced here: peripheral blood, sampled on day 0 of AZD1222 vaccination. The source is an adult in good health.

The V call is TRBV18, the J call TRBJ1-1, with D unresolved. The CDR3 is 12 amino acids. Per germline, CDR1 KGHSH and CDR2 LQKENI. V gave up 4 bases and J gave up 7 bases, with 10 bases separating them. This CDR3 is CASSLVESEAFF. CDR3 coding DNA: TGTGCCAGCTCACTGGTCGAAAGTGAAGCTTTCTTT. Combining the CDR3 with reference TRBV18 and TRBJ1-1 gives the whole variable domain NAGVMQNPRHLVRRRGQEARLRCSPMKGHSHVYWYRQLPEEGLKFMVYLQKENIIDESGMPKERFSAEFPKEGPSILRIQQVVRGDSAAYFCASSLVESEAFFGQGTRLTVV.

This clone came up a few times. The chain links TRBV2 to TRBJ2-2; tentative D call: TRBD1 (5 bases). The germline V and J ends were trimmed by 3 bases and 8 bases, with 16 bases remaining between them. The CDR3 spans 15 residues. CDR1 is SNHLY and CDR2 is FYNNEI in the germline V gene. In nucleotides, the CDR3 is TGTGCCAGCAGTGACGGCAGGGTCTTACCGGGGGAGCTGTTTTTT. Protein: CASSDGRVLPGELFF. Drawing the rest from reference TRBV2 and TRBJ2-2, the complete variable domain is EPEVTQTPSHQVTQMGQEVILRCVPISNHLYFYWYRQILGQKVEFLVSFYNNEISEKSEIFDDQFSVERPDGSNFTLKIRSTKLEDSAMYFCASSDGRVLPGELFFGEGSRLTVL.

The chain combines TRBV6-4 with TRBJ1-2, with D unresolved. Between the trimmed V and J ends, which lost 5 bases and 2 bases, there was a span of 12 bases. This CDR3 has 14 amino acids. CDR1 MRHNA and CDR2 SNTAGT come from the germline V gene. The CDR3 sequence is CASSREGFNYGYTF. The CDR3, as DNA: TGTGCCAGCAGTCGGGAAGGGTTCAACTATGGCTACACCTTC.

The CDR3 DNA is TGTGCCAGCAGCCGCGATGGAAACTACGAGCAGTACTTC. This encodes CASSRDGNYEQYF. The rearrangement joins TRBV3-1 (or the pseudogene TRBV3-2) to TRBJ2-7; D remains ambiguous. From germline, CDR1 is LGHDT and CDR2 YNNKEL (reference sequence). The V end was cut by 4 bases, the J end by 3 bases, with 10 bases between. The CDR3 runs 13 residues.

The chain recombines TRBV9 with TRBJ2-3; TRBD1 aligns across 7 bases. Per the germline V gene, CDR1 is SGDLS and CDR2 is YYNGEE. CDR3 length equals 15 residues. The J segment lost 2 bases and the V segment lost 3 bases, leaving 6 bases of the junction unmatched. This CDR3 is CASSERQGFTDTQYF. The CDR3 DNA sequence: TGTGCCAGCAGCGAGAGACAGGGCTTCACAGATACGCAGTATTTT.

The chain carries TRBV5-8 and TRBJ1-1; 7 bases align to TRBD1. Losses at the gene ends were 2 bases for V and 0 bases for J; bases not matched to a gene: 7. In germline, CDR1 is SGHTS, CDR2 YDEGEE. This CDR3 contains 16 residues. The CDR3 nucleotides are TGTGCCAGCAGCTTAGGGCAGGGGGGCATGAACACTGAAGCTTTCTTT. Residues: CASSLGQGGMNTEAFF.

The chain joins TRBV18 to TRBJ2-1, with D possibly TRBD2 on 5 matching bases. The germline gives CDR1 KGHSH, CDR2 LQKENI. The V end lost 0 bases, the J end lost 8 bases, and 14 bases lay between the germline ends. This CDR3 region has 15 residues. CDR3 sequence (DNA): TGTGCCAGCTCACCACCGAGTCTAGCCGGCGATGAGCAGTTCTTC. Its protein product is CASSPPSLAGDEQFF.

The chain uses TRBV6-5 and TRBJ1-1; a possible D gene is TRBD1 (5 bases). The V end lost 2 bases, the J end lost 3 bases, and 10 bases lay between the germline ends. This CDR3 is built from 14 residues. The germline V gene encodes CDR1 MNHEY and CDR2 SVGAGI. The CDR3 is CASSYGTGDTEAFF. Written as DNA, the CDR3 is TGTGCCAGCAGTTACGGGACGGGGGACACTGAAGCTTTCTTT.

The rearrangement joins TRBV28 to TRBJ2-1, with D possibly TRBD2 on 6 matching bases. CDR3 length equals 14 residues. Deletions cut 7 bases from V and 9 bases from J, with 19 bases between. Germline CDR1 reads MDHEN; CDR2 reads SYDVKM. The CDR3 nucleotides read TGTGCCAGCACCCTAGGAGGGGCCTGGGGTGAGCAGTTCTTC. Translation gives CASTLGGAWGEQFF.

The rearrangement joins TRBV30 to TRBJ2-2, with TRBD2 matching 11 bases. The CDR3 runs 15 residues. The germline V gene has CDR1 GTSNPN and CDR2 SVGIG (reference sequence). V dropped 1 base and J dropped 6; count of bases not matched to a gene: 4. The CDR3 loop is CAWSAIAGGAGELFF. CDR3 in DNA: TGTGCCTGGAGTGCCATAGCGGGAGGGGCCGGGGAGCTGTTTTTT.

The chain is built from TRBV5-1 and TRBJ2-2; D unclear. Germline-derived CDR1 and CDR2 are SGHRS and YFSETQ. Trimming took off 1 base at V and 0 bases at J, with 7 bases between the two ends. This CDR3 comprises 15 residues. The DNA of the CDR3 is TGCGCCAGCAGCTTGCTGGGATCGAACACCGGGGAGCTGTTTTTT. Translated: CASSLLGSNTGELFF.

V usage is TRBV7-8 and J usage is TRBJ1-2, with D perhaps TRBD1 (5 bases). This CDR3 is built from 14 residues. V lost 5 bases and J lost 5, with 15 bases in between. In germline, CDR1 is SGHVS, CDR2 FQNEAQ. The CDR3 loop is CASSPGRETYGYTF. CDR3 coding DNA: TGTGCCAGCAGCCCAGGCAGGGAAACTTATGGCTACACCTTC.